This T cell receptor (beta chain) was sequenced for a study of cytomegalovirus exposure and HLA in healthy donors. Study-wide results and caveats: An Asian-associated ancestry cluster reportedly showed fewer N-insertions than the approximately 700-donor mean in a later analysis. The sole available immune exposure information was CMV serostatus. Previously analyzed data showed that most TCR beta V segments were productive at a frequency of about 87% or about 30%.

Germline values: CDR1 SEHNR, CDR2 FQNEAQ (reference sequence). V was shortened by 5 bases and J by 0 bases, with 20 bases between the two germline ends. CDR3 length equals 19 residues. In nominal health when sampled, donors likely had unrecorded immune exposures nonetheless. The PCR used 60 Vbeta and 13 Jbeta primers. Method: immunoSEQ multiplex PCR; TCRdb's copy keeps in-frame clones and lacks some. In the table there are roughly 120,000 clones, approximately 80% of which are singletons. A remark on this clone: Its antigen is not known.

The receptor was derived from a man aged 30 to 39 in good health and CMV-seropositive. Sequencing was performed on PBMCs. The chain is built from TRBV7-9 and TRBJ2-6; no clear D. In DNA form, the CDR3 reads TGTGCCAGCAGCGATTTTCTGGTCGCCCGGAGCTCTGGGGCCAACGTCCTGACTTTC. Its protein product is CASSDFLVARSSGANVLTF.